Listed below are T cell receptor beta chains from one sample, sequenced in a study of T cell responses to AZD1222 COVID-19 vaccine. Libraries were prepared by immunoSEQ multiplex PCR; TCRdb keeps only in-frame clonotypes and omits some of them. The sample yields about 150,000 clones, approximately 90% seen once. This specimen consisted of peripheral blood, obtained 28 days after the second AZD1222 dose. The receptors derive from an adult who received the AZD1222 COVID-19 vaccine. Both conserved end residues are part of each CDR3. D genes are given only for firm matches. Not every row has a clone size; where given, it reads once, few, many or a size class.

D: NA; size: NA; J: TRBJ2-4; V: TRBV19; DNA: TGTGCCAGTAGTATAGGGCAGGGGCAAGGAAACATTCAGTACTTC; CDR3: CASSIGQGQGNIQYF
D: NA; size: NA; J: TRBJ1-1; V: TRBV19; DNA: TGTGCCAGTAGTATAGATAGCAGGGATGACACTGAAGCTTTCTTT; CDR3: CASSIDSRDDTEAFF
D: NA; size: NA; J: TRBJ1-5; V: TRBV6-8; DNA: TGTGCCAGCAGTTCTGACAGCAATAGCAATCAGCCCCAGCATTTT; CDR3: CASSSDSNSNQPQHF
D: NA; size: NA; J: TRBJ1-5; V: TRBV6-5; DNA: TGTGCCAGCCGACCGGCGCCGGATAGCAATCAGCCCCAGCATTTT; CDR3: CASRPAPDSNQPQHF
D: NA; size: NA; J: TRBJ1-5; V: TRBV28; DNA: TGTGCCAGCAGTTTAAACCAGGGTGGGGATCCCCAGCATTTT; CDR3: CASSLNQGGDPQHF
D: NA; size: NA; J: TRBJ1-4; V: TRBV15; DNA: TGTGCCACCAGCAGACTTGGGCGGGGGGCCGAGGAAAAACTGTTTTTT; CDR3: CATSRLGRGAEEKLFF
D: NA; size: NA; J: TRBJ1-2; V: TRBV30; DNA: TGTGCCTGCTCCAGGGACCGACCTTATGGCTACACCTTC; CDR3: CACSRDRPYGYTF
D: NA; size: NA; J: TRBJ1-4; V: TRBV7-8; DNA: TGTGCCAGCAGCCCCCATTCCGGGGGTGAAAAACTGTTTTTT; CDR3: CASSPHSGGEKLFF
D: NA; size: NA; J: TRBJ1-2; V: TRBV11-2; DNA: TGTGCCAGCAGCTTAGTTCAGGGGCCTGGGGGCTACACCTTC; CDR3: CASSLVQGPGGYTF
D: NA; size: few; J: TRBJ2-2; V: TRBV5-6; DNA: TGTGCCAGCCTACTAGAGGGAACTACCGGGGAGCTGTTTTTT; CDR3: CASLLEGTTGELFF
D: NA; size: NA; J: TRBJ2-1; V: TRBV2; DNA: TGTGCCAGCAGTTCGGACAGATCCTACAATGAGCAGTTCTTC; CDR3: CASSSDRSYNEQFF
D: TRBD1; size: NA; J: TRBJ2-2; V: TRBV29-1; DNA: TGCAGCGTTAGGCAGGGGGCGGGGGAGCTGTTTTTT; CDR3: CSVRQGAGELFF
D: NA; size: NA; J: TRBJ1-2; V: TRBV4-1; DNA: TGCGCCAGCAGCCAAGAGTTTGGGACCCTCTATGGCTACACCTTC; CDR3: CASSQEFGTLYGYTF
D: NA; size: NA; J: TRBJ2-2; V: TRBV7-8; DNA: TGTGCCAGCAGTTTAAACCCGGGACTCACCCAGGACACCGGGGAGCTGTTTTTT; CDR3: CASSLNPGLTQDTGELFF
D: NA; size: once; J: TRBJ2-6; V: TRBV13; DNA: TGTGCCAGCAGCTTATTGCCAGGCGATAGGATCTGGGCCAACGTCCTGACTTTC; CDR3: CASSLLPGDRIWANVLTF
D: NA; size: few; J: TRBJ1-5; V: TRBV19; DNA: TGTGCCAGTAGTGTGACCGAGAATCAGCCCCAGCATTTT; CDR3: CASSVTENQPQHF
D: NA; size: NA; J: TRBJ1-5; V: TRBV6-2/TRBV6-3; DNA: TGTGCCAGCAGTCCACAAAGGAATCAGCCCCAGCATTTT; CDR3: CASSPQRNQPQHF
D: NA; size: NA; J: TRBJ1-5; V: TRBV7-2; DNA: TGTGCCAGCAGCCCGAGTAGAAGCAATCAGCCCCAGCATTTT; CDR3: CASSPSRSNQPQHF
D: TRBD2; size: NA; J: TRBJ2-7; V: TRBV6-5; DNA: TGTGCCAGCAGCCCGACGTCGGGACTATACGAGCAGTACTTC; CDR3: CASSPTSGLYEQYF
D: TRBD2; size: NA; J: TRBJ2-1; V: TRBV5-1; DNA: TGCGCCAGCAGCTTGGTGGGGACTATACAGTTCTTC; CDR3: CASSLVGTIQFF
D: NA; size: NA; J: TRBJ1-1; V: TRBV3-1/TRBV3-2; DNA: TGTGCCAGCAGCCAAGGGGTCATGAACACTGAAGCTTTCTTT; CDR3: CASSQGVMNTEAFF
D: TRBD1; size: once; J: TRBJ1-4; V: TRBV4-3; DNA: TGCGCCAGCAGCCTACAGGGGAGAAATGAAAAACTGTTTTTT; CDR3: CASSLQGRNEKLFF
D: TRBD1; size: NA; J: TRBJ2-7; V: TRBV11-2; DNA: TGTGCCAGCAGAAACCGGGACAGGGGGCTCAACGAGCAGTACTTC; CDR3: CASRNRDRGLNEQYF
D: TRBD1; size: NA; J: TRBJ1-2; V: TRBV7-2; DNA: TGTGCCAGCAGCTTATCTGTACAGGGGCATTGGGGCTACACCTTC; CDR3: CASSLSVQGHWGYTF
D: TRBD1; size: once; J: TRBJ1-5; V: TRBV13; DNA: TGTGCCAGCAGCTCATCTGGGACAGGGGAGGGTCAGCCCCAGCATTTT; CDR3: CASSSSGTGEGQPQHF
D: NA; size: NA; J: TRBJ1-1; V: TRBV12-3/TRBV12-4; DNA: TGTGCCAGCAGTTTAGGGGTGAACACTGAAGCTTTCTTT; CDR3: CASSLGVNTEAFF
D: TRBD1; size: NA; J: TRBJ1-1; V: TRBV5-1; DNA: TGCGCCAGCAGCTTTGGGACAGTGGACACTGAAGCTTTCTTT; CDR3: CASSFGTVDTEAFF
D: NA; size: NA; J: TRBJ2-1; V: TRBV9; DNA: TGTGCCAGCAGCACCTGGTCCGGGGGCTCCTACAATGAGCAGTTCTTC; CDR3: CASSTWSGGSYNEQFF
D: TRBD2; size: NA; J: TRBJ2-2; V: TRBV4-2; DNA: TGTGCCAGCAGCCAAGATTTGAGGCCGGGACTAGCGGGAGGGCCCAAAAATACCGGGGAGCTGTTTTTT; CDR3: CASSQDLRPGLAGGPKNTGELFF
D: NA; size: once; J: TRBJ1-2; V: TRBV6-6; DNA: TGTGCCAGCAGTTCTCTCCCTTACTATGGCTACACCTTC; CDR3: CASSSLPYYGYTF
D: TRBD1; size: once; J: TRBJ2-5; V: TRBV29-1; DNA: TGCAGCGCGATACAGGGGCTAGAGACCCAGTACTTC; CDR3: CSAIQGLETQYF
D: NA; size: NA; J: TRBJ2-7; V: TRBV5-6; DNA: TGTGCCAGCAGCTTGTTAACAGGGAGGTCCGAGCAGTACTTC; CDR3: CASSLLTGRSEQYF
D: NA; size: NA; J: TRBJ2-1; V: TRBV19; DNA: TGTGCCAGTAGTAAGGGAAATGACAATGAGCAGTTCTTC; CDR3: CASSKGNDNEQFF
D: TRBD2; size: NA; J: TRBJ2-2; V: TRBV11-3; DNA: TGTGCCAGCAGCCTGGGGTTGGGACTAGCGGGAGTAAGCACCGGGGAGCTGTTTTTT; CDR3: CASSLGLGLAGVSTGELFF